The rows below give T cell receptor beta chains drawn from one sample of a study of PD-1 blockade in classical Hodgkin lymphoma. The protocol was immunoSEQ multiplex PCR, while the TCRdb copy is restricted to in-frame clones and leaves out a portion. The data contain about 94,000 clones, approximately 94% of them singletons. This specimen consisted of peripheral blood mononuclear cells (PBMCs), obtained before the fourth cycle of nivolumab. These receptors were obtained from a human donor with classical Hodgkin lymphoma. Both conserved end residues are part of each CDR3. A D gene is named only where the DNA matches it firmly. A row's size may be missing; if present it is once, few, many or a size class.

TRBJ2-3 | NA | TRBV5-6 | TRBD2 | CASSPGLAGVLDTQYF | TGTGCCAGCAGCCCTGGACTAGCGGGAGTTTTGGATACGCAGTATTTT
TRBJ1-1 | NA | TRBV5-1 | NA | CASSWNGANTEAFF | TGCGCCAGCAGCTGGAACGGAGCGAACACTGAAGCTTTCTTT
TRBJ1-3 | NA | TRBV5-1 | TRBD1 | CASSLGQGGGNTIYF | TGCGCCAGCAGCTTGGGACAGGGCGGTGGAAACACCATATATTTT
TRBJ2-7 | NA | TRBV28 | NA | CASSLGGRFYEQYF | TGTGCCAGCAGTTTAGGAGGGAGGTTCTACGAGCAGTACTTC
TRBJ1-4 | NA | TRBV7-9 | TRBD1 | CASSSGTGGIATNEKLFF | TGTGCCAGCAGCTCGGGGACAGGGGGCATTGCAACTAATGAAAAACTGTTTTTT
TRBJ2-2 | NA | TRBV29-1 | TRBD1 | CSVDAPSGQGALGTGELFF | TGCAGCGTCGACGCACCTTCGGGACAGGGGGCGCTTGGCACCGGGGAGCTGTTTTTT
TRBJ1-5 | NA | TRBV7-9 | NA | CASSLFPDQPQHF | TGTGCCAGCAGCTTATTCCCGGATCAGCCCCAGCATTTT
TRBJ1-4 | NA | TRBV6-1 | NA | CAGGGEWEKLFF | TGTGCCGGCGGGGGGGAATGGGAAAAACTGTTTTTT
TRBJ2-7 | NA | TRBV5-1 | TRBD1 | CASSLTGENTPHLEQYF | TGCGCCAGCAGCTTAACAGGGGAAAACACCCCTCATCTCGAGCAGTACTTC
TRBJ2-7 | NA | TRBV5-1 | TRBD1 | CASSWNRGEQYF | TGCGCCAGCAGCTGGAACAGGGGGGAGCAGTACTTC
TRBJ2-4 | NA | TRBV9 | TRBD2 | CASAGVAKNIQYF | TGTGCCAGCGCGGGGGTAGCCAAAAACATTCAGTACTTC
TRBJ2-2 | NA | TRBV30 | NA | CASQGTGELFF | TGTGCCTCACAGGGCACCGGGGAGCTGTTTTTT
TRBJ2-3 | NA | TRBV4-2 | NA | CASSTKSTDTQYF | TGTGCCAGCAGCACAAAAAGCACAGATACGCAGTATTTT
TRBJ1-3 | NA | TRBV13 | NA | CASSSLGVGNTIYF | TGTGCCAGCAGCTCCCTTGGGGTGGGAAACACCATATATTTT
TRBJ2-1 | NA | TRBV6-4 | NA | CASSEAAAMSYNEQFF | TGTGCCAGCAGTGAGGCCGCAGCGATGTCCTACAATGAGCAGTTCTTC
TRBJ1-5 | NA | TRBV2 | TRBD1 | CASSWSRTGDGNQPQHF | TGTGCCAGCAGTTGGTCTCGGACAGGGGACGGTAATCAGCCCCAGCATTTT
TRBJ2-1 | NA | TRBV5-1 | NA | CASSLARNEQFF | TGCGCCAGCAGCTTGGCCCGAAATGAGCAGTTCTTC
TRBJ2-2 | few | TRBV13 | TRBD2 | CASSSLLAAPLGGNTGELFF | TGTGCCAGCAGCTCTTTACTAGCGGCCCCTCTGGGAGGGAACACCGGGGAGCTGTTTTTT
TRBJ2-3 | NA | TRBV5-1 | NA | CASSLVFGGPGGTDTQYF | TGCGCCAGCAGCTTGGTTTTCGGGGGCCCGGGAGGCACAGATACGCAGTATTTT
TRBJ2-7 | NA | TRBV18 | NA | CASSPPQGGVYEQYF | TGTGCCAGCTCACCACCGCAGGGAGGTGTCTACGAGCAGTACTTC
TRBJ1-1 | NA | TRBV19 | NA | CASSVVGNTEAFF | TGTGCCAGTAGTGTCGTGGGGAACACTGAAGCTTTCTTT
TRBJ1-5 | NA | TRBV15 | NA | CATSRAQSGYSNQPQHF | TGTGCCACCAGCAGAGCTCAATCAGGGTATAGCAATCAGCCCCAGCATTTT
TRBJ2-5 | NA | TRBV15 | NA | CATSRSGSSEETQYF | TGTGCCACCAGCAGGTCCGGGTCTAGCGAAGAGACCCAGTACTTC
TRBJ1-1 | NA | TRBV18 | TRBD1 | CASSPPGQGSRNTEAFF | TGTGCCAGCTCACCACCGGGACAGGGATCCAGGAACACTGAAGCTTTCTTT
TRBJ2-7 | NA | TRBV4-1 | TRBD2 | CASSRSSGGLYEQYF | TGCGCCAGCAGCCGGAGTAGCGGGGGCCTCTACGAGCAGTACTTC
TRBJ1-5 | NA | TRBV18 | NA | CASSTTRQFSGNQPQHF | TGTGCCAGCTCAACGACACGACAATTTTCGGGCAATCAGCCCCAGCATTTT
TRBJ1-2 | NA | TRBV10-3 | NA | CAISDPRELVRYTF | TGTGCCATCAGTGACCCTAGGGAACTTGTACGCTACACCTTC
TRBJ2-1 | NA | TRBV2 | TRBD2 | CASREASGRAGGGEQFF | TGTGCCAGCAGGGAGGCTAGCGGGAGGGCCGGCGGGGGTGAGCAGTTCTTC
TRBJ2-1 | NA | TRBV5-1 | TRBD2 | CASSLDGLAGNNEQFF | TGCGCCAGCAGCTTGGATGGACTAGCGGGGAACAATGAGCAGTTCTTC
TRBJ1-5 | NA | TRBV6-1 | NA | CASSDFQPQHF | TGTGCCAGCAGTGACTTTCAGCCCCAGCATTTT
TRBJ2-3 | NA | TRBV4-1 | TRBD2 | CASSPPPGRHLTDTQYF | TGCGCCAGCAGCCCACCCCCCGGGAGGCACCTCACAGATACGCAGTATTTT
TRBJ2-7 | NA | TRBV7-2 | NA | CASSYDREGNSYEQYF | TGTGCCAGCAGCTATGACAGGGAGGGTAACTCCTACGAGCAGTACTTC
TRBJ2-1 | NA | TRBV6-5 | NA | CASSYGLDNEQFF | TGTGCCAGCAGTTACGGACTGGACAATGAGCAGTTCTTC
TRBJ1-1 | NA | TRBV11-2 | NA | CASSLAGRRAANTEAFF | TGTGCCAGCAGCTTAGCAGGGAGGAGGGCGGCGAACACTGAAGCTTTCTTT
TRBJ2-5 | NA | TRBV7-9 | NA | CASSLAAKEAQYF | TGTGCCAGCAGCTTAGCGGCAAAAGAGGCCCAGTACTTC
TRBJ1-2 | few | TRBV27 | NA | CASSLSTGGGYTF | TGTGCCAGCAGTTTATCGACGGGGGGAGGCTACACCTTC
TRBJ1-2 | NA | TRBV6-1 | NA | CASSEAWGQYGYTF | TGTGCCAGCAGTGAAGCCTGGGGGCAGTATGGCTACACCTTC
TRBJ2-2 | NA | TRBV11-2 | TRBD2 | CASNRGEDPGELFF | TGTGCCAGCAACCGGGGGGAGGATCCCGGGGAGCTGTTTTTT
TRBJ2-3 | once | TRBV5-1 | NA | CASRFGRLSHPDTQYF | TGCGCCAGCAGGTTCGGAAGGCTTTCTCACCCAGATACGCAGTATTTT
TRBJ2-2 | NA | TRBV19 | TRBD2 | CASSIRPAGAGGSTGELFF | TGTGCCAGTAGTATACGGCCAGCGGGAGCCGGGGGTAGCACCGGGGAGCTGTTTTTT
TRBJ1-3 | NA | TRBV2 | NA | CASTNTGNTIYF | TGTGCCAGCACCAACACTGGAAACACCATATATTTT
TRBJ2-1 | NA | TRBV27 | NA | CASSPQLVAHSNEQFF | TGTGCCAGCAGCCCCCAACTAGTTGCCCATTCCAATGAGCAGTTCTTC
TRBJ2-7 | NA | TRBV28 | NA | CASSTYEQYF | TGTGCCAGCAGTACCTACGAGCAGTACTTC
TRBJ1-1 | NA | TRBV9 | NA | CASSVATIGQLTEAFF | TGTGCCAGCAGCGTAGCTACCATAGGACAACTCACTGAAGCTTTCTTT
TRBJ1-6 | NA | TRBV27 | TRBD1 | CASSPGTGGGPPLHF | TGTGCCAGCAGCCCAGGGACAGGGGGCGGTCCGCCCCTCCACTTT